The table lists the clone carrying this T cell receptor (beta chain) with a few counts. The antigen remains undetermined. A read error may produce the germline difference seen at one junction end. Healthy Caucasians provided all donations. From germline, CDR1 is DFQATT and CDR2 SNEGSKA (reference sequence). The CDR3 has 15 residues. The entry originates in a study of identical twins. Study results and caveats: Twin pairs had excess sharing that was weaker in beta out-of-frame sequences. Compared with models, monozygotic twins showed more out-of-frame TCR alpha sharing.

Template switching supplied a universal primer site; unique molecular identifiers were carried on the cDNA. TCRdb re-derived calls from the 5' RACE reads in MiXCR, one entry per CDR3 protein. The sample holds approximately 1.8 million distinct CDR3 sequences, about 32% seen once. The chain combines TRBV20-1 with TRBJ2-7, with D perhaps matching TRBD2 (6 bases). This clonotype was obtained from a newborn girl in good health. Sequences were obtained from cord blood. The CDR3 is CSTSPLARSSYEQYF. The DNA for the CDR3 is TGCAGTACTAGCCCCCTAGCGCGGTCATCCTACGAGCAGTACTTC.